This TCR beta chain was found in a study of tumor-infiltrating lymphocytes in primary liver carcinoma. Whole-study context: Surgical resection was used to treat these primary liver carcinoma patients.

Germline DNA was extracted too, while blood RNA derived from unsorted whole blood. HBV chronically infected the treatment-naive patients. The CDR3 runs to 14 residues. Germline V gene lookup returns CDR1 WSHSY and CDR2 SAAADI. V was shortened by 0 bases and J by 3 bases, with 8 bases between the two germline ends. The researchers produced TCR beta cDNA from about 510 ng total RNA with a constant-region primer. Modified slightly, ARM-PCR produced TCR beta libraries over three nested multiplex PCR rounds. Two initial PCR rounds of about 9 cycles each paired TRBV1-TRBV30 forward primers with a C-beta reverse primer. TCRdb reprocessed the multiplex PCR reads with MiXCR, giving one entry per CDR3 protein. This sample yields more than 150,000 distinct CDR3 sequences, of which 50% to 75% are seen a single time; roughly 76% belongs to the top ten.

V usage is TRBV10-2 and J usage is TRBJ1-1; D is possibly TRBD1 (5 bases). This TCR came from a man aged 40-55 years with primary liver carcinoma and hepatitis B virus infection. Source material: peripheral blood. CDR3 nucleotides: TGCGCCAGCAGTGAGTCCGGGGGGTACACTGAAGCTTTCTTT. Translating it yields CASSESGGYTEAFF.